This T cell receptor (beta chain) was identified during a study of T cells after yellow fever vaccination. CDR3 length: 15 amino acids. Trimming pared 0 bases from V and 2 bases from J, leaving 10 bases between. Germline loops: CDR1 LGHNA, CDR2 YSLEER. TCRdb re-analysed the 5' RACE reads in MiXCR, keeping a single row per CDR3 protein. The sample consists of 250,000 to 300,000 distinct CDR3 sequences, 10% to 15% of them appearing once. This chain uses TRBV4-3 with TRBJ2-5, with D perhaps matching TRBD2 (6 bases). This receptor was taken from a man younger than 40 who received the YFV17D yellow fever vaccine. The sequencing used CD4+ T cells sorted from PBMCs, collected 45 days after the yellow fever booster vaccination. The CDR3 here is CASSQERAGQETQYF. In nucleotides, the CDR3 is TGCGCCAGCAGCCAAGAGCGGGCGGGACAAGAGACCCAGTACTTC.